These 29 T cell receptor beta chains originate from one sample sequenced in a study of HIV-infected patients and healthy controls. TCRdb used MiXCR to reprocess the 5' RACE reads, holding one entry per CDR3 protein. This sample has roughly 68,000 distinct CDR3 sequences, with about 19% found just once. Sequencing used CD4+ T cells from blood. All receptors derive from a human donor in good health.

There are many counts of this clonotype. CDR3 region: CASTRWGATEAFF. The CDR3 nucleotides read TGTGCCAGCACCCGGTGGGGGGCTACTGAAGCTTTCTTT. V usage is TRBV14 and J usage is TRBJ1-1; tentatively, D is TRBD1 (6 bases). The germline V gene has CDR1 SGHDN and CDR2 FVKESK. Trimming stripped 7 bases from V and 5 bases from J, with 14 bases between. The CDR3 length is 13 residues. Full variable domain (remainder filled in from reference TRBV14 and TRBJ1-1): EAGVTQFPSHSVIEKGQTVTLRCDPISGHDNLYWYRRVMGKEIKFLLHFVKESKQDESGMPNNRFLAERTGGTYSTLKVQPAELEDSGVYFCASTRWGATEAFFGQGTRLTVV.

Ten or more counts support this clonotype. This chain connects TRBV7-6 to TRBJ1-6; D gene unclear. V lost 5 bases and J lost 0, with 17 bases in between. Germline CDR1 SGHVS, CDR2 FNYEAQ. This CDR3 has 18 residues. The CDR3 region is CASSLLRGESSYNSPLHF. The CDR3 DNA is TGTGCCAGCAGCCTCCTTCGTGGGGAGAGCTCCTATAATTCACCCCTCCACTTT.

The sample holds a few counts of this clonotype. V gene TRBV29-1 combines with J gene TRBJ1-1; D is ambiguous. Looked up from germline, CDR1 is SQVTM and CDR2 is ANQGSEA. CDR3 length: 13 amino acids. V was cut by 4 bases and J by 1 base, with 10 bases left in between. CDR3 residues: CSVGVSRNTEAFF. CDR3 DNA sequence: TGCAGCGTTGGCGTCAGCCGGAACACTGAAGCTTTCTTT.

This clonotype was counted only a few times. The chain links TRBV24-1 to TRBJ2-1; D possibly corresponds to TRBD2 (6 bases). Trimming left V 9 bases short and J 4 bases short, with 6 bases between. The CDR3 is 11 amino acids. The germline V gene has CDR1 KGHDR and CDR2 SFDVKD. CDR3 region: CATRGYNEQFF. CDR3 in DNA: TGTGCCACCCGGGGGTACAATGAGCAGTTCTTC.

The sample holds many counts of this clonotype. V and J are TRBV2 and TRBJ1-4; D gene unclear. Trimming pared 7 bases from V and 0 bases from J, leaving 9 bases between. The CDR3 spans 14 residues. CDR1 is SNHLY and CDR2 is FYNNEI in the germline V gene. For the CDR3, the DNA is TGTGCCAGCACGGTCATCTCAACTAATGAAAAACTGTTTTTT. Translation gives CASTVISTNEKLFF.

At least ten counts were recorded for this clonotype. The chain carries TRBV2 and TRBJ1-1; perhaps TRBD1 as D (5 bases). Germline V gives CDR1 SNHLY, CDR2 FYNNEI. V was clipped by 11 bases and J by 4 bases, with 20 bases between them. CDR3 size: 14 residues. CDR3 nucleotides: TGTGCCGGGGCGCCGTCATACGGGTCCACTGAAGCTTTCTTT. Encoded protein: CAGAPSYGSTEAFF.

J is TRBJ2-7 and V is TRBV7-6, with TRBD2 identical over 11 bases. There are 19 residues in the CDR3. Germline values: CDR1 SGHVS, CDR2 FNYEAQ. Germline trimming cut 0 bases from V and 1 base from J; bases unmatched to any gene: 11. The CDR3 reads CASSLATSGSFRGSYEQYF. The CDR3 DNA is TGTGCCAGCAGCTTAGCAACTAGCGGGAGTTTTAGAGGGTCCTACGAGCAGTACTTC.

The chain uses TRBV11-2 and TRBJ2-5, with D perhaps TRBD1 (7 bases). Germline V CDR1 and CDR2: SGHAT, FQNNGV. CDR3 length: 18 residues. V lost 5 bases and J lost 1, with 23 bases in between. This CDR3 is CASSLRWRAGGLQETQYF. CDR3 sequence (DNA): TGTGCCAGCAGCCTAAGGTGGAGGGCAGGGGGACTCCAAGAGACCCAGTACTTC.

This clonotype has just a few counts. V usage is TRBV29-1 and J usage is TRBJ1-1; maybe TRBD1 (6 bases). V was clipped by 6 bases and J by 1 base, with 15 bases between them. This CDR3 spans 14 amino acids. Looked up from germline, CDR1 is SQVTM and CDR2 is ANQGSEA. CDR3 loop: CSVGWLGANTEAFF. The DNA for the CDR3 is TGCAGCGTGGGGTGGCTGGGGGCGAACACTGAAGCTTTCTTT.

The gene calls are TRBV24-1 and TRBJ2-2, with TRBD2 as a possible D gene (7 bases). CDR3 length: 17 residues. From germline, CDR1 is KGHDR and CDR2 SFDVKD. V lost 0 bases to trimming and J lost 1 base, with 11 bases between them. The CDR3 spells CATSDLGRGQNTGELFF. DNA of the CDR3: TGTGCCACCAGTGATTTGGGGCGGGGGCAGAACACCGGGGAGCTGTTTTTT.

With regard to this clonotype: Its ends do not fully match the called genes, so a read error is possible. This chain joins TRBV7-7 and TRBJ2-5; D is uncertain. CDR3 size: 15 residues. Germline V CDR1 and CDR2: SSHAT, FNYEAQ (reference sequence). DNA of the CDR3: TGTGCTAGCAGCACCCACTTGGGTGGCCAAGAGACCCAGTACTTC. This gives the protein CASSTHLGGQETQYF.

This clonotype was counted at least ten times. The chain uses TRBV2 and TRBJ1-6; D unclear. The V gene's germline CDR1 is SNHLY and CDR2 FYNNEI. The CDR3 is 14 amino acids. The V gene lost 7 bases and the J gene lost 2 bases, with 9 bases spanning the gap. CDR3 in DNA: TGTGCCAGCACAAGAGTACCCTATAATTCACCCCTCCACTTT. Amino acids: CASTRVPYNSPLHF.

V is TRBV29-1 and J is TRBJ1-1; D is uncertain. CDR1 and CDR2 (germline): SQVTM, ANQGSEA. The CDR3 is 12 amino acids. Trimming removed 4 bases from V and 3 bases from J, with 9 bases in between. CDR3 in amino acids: CSVVGPYTEAFF. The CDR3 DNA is TGCAGCGTTGTAGGACCCTACACTGAAGCTTTCTTT.

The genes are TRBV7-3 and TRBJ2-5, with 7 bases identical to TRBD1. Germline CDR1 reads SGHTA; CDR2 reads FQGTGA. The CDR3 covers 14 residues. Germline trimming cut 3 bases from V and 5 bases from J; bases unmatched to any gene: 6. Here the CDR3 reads CASSFRGRTETQYF. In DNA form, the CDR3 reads TGTGCCAGCAGCTTTAGGGGGCGCACGGAGACCCAGTACTTC.

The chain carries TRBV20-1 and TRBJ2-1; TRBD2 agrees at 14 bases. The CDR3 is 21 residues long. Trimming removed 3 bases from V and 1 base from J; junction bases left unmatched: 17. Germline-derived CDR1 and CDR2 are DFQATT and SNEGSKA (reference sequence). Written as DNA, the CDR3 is TGCAGTGCTAGGTCAAGGACCCCCGGGACTAGCGGGAGTAGTTCCTACAATGAGCAGTTCTTC. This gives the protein CSARSRTPGTSGSSSYNEQFF.

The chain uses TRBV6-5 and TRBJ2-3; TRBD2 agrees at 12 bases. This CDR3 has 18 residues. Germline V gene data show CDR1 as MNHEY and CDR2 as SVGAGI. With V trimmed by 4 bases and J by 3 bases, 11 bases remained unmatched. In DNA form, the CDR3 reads TGTGCCAGCAGTTCCCCTTCTAGCGGGGGGGCCTTAACAGATACGCAGTATTTT. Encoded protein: CASSSPSSGGALTDTQYF.

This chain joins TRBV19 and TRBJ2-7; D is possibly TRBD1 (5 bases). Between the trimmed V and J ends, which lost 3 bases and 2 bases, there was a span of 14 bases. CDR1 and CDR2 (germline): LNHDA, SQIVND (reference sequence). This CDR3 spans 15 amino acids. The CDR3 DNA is TGTGCCAGTAGTATCTCGGCAGGGAATGCCTACGAGCAGTACTTC. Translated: CASSISAGNAYEQYF.

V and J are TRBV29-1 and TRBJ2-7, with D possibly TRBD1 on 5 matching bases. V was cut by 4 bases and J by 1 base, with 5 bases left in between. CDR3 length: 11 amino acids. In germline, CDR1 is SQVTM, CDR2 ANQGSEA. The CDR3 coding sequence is TGCAGCGTTGGACAGTCCTACGAGCAGTACTTC. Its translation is CSVGQSYEQYF.

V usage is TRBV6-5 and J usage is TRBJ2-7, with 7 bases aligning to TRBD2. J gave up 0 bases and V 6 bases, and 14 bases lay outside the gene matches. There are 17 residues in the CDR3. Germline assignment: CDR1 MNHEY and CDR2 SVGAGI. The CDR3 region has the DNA TGTGCCAGCAGGTCTAATGATGCGGGAGTTACCTCCTACGAGCAGTACTTC. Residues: CASRSNDAGVTSYEQYF.

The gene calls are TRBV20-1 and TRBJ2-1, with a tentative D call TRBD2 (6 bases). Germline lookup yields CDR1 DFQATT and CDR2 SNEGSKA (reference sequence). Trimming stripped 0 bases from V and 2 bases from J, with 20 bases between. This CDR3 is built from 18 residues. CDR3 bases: TGCAGTGCTAGAGATTCTGGGCGGGGACTCGAGGCCTACAATGAGCAGTTCTTC. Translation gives CSARDSGRGLEAYNEQFF.

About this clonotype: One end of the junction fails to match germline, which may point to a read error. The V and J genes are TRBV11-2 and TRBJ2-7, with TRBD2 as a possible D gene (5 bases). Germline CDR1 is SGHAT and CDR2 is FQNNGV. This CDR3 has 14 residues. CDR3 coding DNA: TGTGCCAGCAGCTTAGTGGCCCCCGACTACAAGCAGTACTTC. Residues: CASSLVAPDYKQYF.

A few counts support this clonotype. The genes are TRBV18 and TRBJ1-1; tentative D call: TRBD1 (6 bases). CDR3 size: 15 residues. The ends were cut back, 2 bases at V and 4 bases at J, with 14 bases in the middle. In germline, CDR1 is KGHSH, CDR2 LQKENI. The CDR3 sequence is CASSPSEGGTTEAFF. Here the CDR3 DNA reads TGTGCCAGCTCACCAAGCGAAGGGGGGACCACTGAAGCTTTCTTT.

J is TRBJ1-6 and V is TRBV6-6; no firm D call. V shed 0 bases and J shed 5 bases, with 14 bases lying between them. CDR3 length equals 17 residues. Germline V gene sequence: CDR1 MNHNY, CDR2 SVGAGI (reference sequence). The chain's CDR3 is CASSYSPRDTNNSPLHF. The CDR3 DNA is TGTGCCAGCAGTTACTCTCCACGCGACACGAATAATTCACCCCTCCACTTT.

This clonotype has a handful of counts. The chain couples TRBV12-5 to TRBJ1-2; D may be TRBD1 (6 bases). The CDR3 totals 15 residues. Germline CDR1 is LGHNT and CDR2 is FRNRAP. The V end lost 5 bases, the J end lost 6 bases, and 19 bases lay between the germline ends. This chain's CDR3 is CASGTQGFVRNGYTF. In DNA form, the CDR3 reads TGTGCTAGTGGTACGCAGGGGTTTGTGAGAAATGGCTACACCTTC.

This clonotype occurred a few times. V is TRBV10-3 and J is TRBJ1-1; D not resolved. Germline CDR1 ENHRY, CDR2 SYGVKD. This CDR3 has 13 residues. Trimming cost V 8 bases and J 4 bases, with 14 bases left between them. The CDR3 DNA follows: TGTGCCATCTCCGCGCAGGAGAGCACTGAAGCTTTCTTT. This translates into CAISAQESTEAFF.

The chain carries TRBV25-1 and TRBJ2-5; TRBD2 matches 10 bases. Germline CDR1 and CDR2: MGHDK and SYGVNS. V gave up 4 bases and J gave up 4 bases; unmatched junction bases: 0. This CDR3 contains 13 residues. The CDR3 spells CASSGLAGETQYF. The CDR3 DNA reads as TGTGCCAGCAGTGGACTAGCGGGAGAGACCCAGTACTTC. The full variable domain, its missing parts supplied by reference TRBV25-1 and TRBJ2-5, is EADIYQTPRYLVIGTGKKITLECSQTMGHDKMYWYQQDPGMELHLIHYSYGVNSTEKGDLSSESTVSRIRTEHFPLTLESARPSHTSQYLCASSGLAGETQYFGPGTRLLVL.

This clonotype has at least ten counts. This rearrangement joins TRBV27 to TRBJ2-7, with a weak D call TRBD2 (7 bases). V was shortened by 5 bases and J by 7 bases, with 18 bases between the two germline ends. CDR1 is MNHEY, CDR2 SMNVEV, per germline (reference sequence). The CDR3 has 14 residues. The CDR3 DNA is TGTGCCAGCAGTCCCCTAGGGGGGGCTGGAGAGCAGTACTTC. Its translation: CASSPLGGAGEQYF.

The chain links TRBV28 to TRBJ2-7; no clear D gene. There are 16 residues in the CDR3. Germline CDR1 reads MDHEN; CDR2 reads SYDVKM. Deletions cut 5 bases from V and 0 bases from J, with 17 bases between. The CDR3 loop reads CASSLLKGKSSYEQYF. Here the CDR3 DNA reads TGTGCCAGCAGTCTCCTGAAAGGGAAGAGCTCCTACGAGCAGTACTTC. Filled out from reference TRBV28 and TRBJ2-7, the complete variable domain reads DVKVTQSSRYLVKRTGEKVFLECVQDMDHENMFWYRQDPGLGLRLIYFSYDVKMKEKGDIPEGYSVSREKKERFSLILESASTNQTSMYLCASSLLKGKSSYEQYFGPGTRLTVT.

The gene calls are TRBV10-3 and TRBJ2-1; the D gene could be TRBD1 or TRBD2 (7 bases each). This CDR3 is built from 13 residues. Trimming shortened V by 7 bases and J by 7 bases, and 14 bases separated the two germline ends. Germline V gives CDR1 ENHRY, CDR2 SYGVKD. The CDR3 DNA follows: TGTGCCATCAAGAGGGAGGGGGCGAATGAGCAGTTCTTC. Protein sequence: CAIKREGANEQFF.